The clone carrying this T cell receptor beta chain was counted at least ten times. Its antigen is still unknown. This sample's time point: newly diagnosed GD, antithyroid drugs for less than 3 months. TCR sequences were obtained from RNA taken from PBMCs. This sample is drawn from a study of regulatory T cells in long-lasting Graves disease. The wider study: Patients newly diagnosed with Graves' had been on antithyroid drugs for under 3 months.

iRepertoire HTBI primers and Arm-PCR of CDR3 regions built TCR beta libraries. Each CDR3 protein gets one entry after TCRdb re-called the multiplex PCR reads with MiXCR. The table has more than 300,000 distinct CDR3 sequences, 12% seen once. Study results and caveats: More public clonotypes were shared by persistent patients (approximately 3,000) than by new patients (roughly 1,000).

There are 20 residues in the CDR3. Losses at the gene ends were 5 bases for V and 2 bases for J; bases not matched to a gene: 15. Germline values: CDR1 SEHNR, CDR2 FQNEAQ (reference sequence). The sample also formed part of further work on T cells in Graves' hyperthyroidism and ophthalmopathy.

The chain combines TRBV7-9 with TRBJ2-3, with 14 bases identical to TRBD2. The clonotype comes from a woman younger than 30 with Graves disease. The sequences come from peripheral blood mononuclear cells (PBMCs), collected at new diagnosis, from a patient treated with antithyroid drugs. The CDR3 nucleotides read TGTGCCAGCAGCCCGCGACTAGCGGGGGGGATGCCATATACCACAGATACGCAGTATTTT. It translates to CASSPRLAGGMPYTTDTQYF. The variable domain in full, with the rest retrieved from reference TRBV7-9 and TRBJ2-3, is DTGVSQNPRHKITKRGQNVTFRCDPISEHNRLYWYRQTLGQGPEFLTYFQNEAQLEKSRLLSDRFSAERPKGSFSTLEIQRTEQGDSAMYLCASSPRLAGGMPYTTDTQYFGPGTRLTVL.